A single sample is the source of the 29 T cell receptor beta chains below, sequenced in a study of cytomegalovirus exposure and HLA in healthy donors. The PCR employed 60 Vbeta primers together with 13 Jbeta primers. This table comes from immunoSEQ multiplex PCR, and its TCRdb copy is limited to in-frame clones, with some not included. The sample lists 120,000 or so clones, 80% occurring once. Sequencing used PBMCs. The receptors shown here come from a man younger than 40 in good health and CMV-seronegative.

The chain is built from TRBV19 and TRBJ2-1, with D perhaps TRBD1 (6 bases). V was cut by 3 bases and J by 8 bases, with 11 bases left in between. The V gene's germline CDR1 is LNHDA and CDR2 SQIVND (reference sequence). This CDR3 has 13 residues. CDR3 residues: CASSMGQGYEQFF. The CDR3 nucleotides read TGTGCCAGTAGTATGGGCCAGGGGTATGAGCAGTTCTTC.

CDR3 residues: CASSAGSESVVYGYTF. The DNA of the CDR3 is TGTGCCAGCAGTGCCGGCAGCGAAAGTGTCGTGTATGGCTACACCTTC. The chain combines TRBV25-1 with TRBJ1-2; D uncertain. V was shortened by 4 bases and J by 5 bases, with 20 bases between the two germline ends. The CDR3 length is 16 residues. Germline lookup yields CDR1 MGHDK and CDR2 SYGVNS.

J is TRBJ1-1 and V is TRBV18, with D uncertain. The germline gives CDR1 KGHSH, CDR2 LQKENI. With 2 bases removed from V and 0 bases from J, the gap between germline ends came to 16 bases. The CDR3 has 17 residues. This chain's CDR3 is CASSPIDIPGMNTEAFF. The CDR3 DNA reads TGTGCCAGCTCACCAATCGACATTCCGGGGATGAACACTGAAGCTTTCTTT.

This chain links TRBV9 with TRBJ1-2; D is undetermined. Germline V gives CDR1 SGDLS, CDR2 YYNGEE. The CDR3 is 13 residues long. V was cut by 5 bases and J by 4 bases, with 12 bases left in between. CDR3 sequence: CASRSGGVYGYTF. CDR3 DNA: TGTGCCAGCAGGTCGGGCGGGGTCTATGGCTACACCTTC. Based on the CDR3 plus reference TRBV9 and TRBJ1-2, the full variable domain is DSGVTQTPKHLITATGQRVTLRCSPRSGDLSVYWYQQSLDQGLQFLIQYYNGEERAKGNILERFSAQQFPDLHSELNLSSLELGDSALYFCASRSGGVYGYTFGSGTRLTVV.

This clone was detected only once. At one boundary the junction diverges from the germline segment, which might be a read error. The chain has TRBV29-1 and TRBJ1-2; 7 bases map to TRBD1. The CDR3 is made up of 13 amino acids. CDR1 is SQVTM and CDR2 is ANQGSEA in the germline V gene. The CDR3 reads CSVMDRSGYGYPF. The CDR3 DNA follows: TGCAGCGTTATGGACAGGTCTGGATATGGCTACCCCTTC.

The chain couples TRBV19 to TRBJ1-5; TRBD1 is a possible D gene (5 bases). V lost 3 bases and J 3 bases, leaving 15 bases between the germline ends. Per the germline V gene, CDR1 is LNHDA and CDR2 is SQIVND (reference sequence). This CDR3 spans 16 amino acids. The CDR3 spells CASSMLQQVINQPQHF. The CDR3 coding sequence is TGTGCCAGTAGTATGCTACAACAGGTAATCAATCAGCCCCAGCATTTT. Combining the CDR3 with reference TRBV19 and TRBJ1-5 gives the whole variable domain DGGITQSPKYLFRKEGQNVTLSCEQNLNHDAMYWYRQDPGQGLRLIYYSQIVNDFQKGDIAEGYSVSREKKESFPLTVTSAQKNPTAFYLCASSMLQQVINQPQHFGDGTRLSIL.

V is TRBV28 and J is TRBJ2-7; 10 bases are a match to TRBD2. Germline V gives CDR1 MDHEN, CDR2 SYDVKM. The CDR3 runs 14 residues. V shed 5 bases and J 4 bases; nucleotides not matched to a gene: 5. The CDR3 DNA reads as TGTGCCAGCAGTACTAGCGGGACACTTTACGAGCAGTACTTC. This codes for CASSTSGTLYEQYF.

The CDR3 DNA reads TGTGCCAGCAGCGGTACGGGTCCGCGACCTTACAATGAGCAGTTCTTC. This sequence encodes CASSGTGPRPYNEQFF. The chain uses TRBV9 and TRBJ2-1; D uncertain. V gave up 3 bases and J gave up 4 bases, with 17 bases separating them. The germline CDR1 and CDR2 sequences are SGDLS and YYNGEE. The CDR3 extends over 16 amino acids.

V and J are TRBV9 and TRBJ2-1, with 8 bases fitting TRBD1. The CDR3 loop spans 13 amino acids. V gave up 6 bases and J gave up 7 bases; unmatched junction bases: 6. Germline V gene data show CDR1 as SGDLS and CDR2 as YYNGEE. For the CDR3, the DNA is TGTGCCAGCAACCGACAGGGGATGAATGAGCAGTTCTTC. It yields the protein CASNRQGMNEQFF.

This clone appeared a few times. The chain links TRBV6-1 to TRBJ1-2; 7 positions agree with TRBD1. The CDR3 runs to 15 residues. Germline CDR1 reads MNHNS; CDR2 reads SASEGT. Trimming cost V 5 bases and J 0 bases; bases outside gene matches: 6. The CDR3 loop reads CASSRPGQSNYGYTF. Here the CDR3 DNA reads TGTGCCAGCAGTAGGCCGGGACAGTCTAACTATGGCTACACCTTC.

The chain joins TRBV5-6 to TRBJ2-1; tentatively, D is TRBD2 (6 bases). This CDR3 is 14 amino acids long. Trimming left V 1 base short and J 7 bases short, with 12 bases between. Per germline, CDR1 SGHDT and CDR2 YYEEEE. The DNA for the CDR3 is TGTGCCAGCAGCTTGTCCCTAGCGCGGAATGAGCAGTTCTTC. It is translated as CASSLSLARNEQFF.

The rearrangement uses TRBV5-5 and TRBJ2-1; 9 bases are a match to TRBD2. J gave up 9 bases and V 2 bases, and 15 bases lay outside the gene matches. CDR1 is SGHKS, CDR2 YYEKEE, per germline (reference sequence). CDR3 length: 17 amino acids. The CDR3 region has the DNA TGTGCCAGCAGCTTCTTTGCTAGCGGGATAGAGTTTGGTGAGCAGTTCTTC. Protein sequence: CASSFFASGIEFGEQFF. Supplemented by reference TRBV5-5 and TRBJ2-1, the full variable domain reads DAGVTQSPTHLIKTRGQQVTLRCSPISGHKSVSWYQQVLGQGPQFIFQYYEKEERGRGNFPDRFSARQFPNYSSELNVNALLLGDSALYLCASSFFASGIEFGEQFFGPGTRLTVL.

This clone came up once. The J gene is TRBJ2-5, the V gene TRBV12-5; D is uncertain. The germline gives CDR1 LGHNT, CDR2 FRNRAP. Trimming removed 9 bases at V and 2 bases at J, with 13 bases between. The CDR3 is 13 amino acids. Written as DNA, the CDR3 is TGTGCTAGCCAGGCTTCCTTGCAAGAGACCCAGTACTTC. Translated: CASQASLQETQYF.

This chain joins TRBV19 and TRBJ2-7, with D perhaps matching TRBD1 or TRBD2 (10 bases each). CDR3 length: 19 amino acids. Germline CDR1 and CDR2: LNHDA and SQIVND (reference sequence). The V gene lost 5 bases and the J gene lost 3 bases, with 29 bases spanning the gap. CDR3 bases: TGTGCCAGTAGTGTCCGGGACAGGGGCCTAGCGGGAGCCCTCTACGAGCAGTACTTC. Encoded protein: CASSVRDRGLAGALYEQYF.

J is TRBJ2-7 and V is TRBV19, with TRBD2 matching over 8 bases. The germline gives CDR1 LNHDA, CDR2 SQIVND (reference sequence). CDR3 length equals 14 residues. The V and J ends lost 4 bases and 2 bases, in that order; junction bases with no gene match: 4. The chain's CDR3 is CASSNGRGAYEQYF. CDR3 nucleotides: TGTGCCAGTAGTAACGGGAGGGGTGCCTACGAGCAGTACTTC.

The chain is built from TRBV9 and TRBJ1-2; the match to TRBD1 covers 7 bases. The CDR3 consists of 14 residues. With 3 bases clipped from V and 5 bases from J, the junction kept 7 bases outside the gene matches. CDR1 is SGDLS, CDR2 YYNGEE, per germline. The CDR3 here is CASSGNRGWYGYTF. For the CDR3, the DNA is TGTGCCAGCAGCGGAAACAGGGGATGGTATGGCTACACCTTC. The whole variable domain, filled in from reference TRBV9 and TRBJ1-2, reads DSGVTQTPKHLITATGQRVTLRCSPRSGDLSVYWYQQSLDQGLQFLIQYYNGEERAKGNILERFSAQQFPDLHSELNLSSLELGDSALYFCASSGNRGWYGYTFGSGTRLTVV.

The CDR3 DNA is TGTGCCACCAGCTGGGGCAGGACCACCGGGGAGCTGTTTTTT. Translation gives CATSWGRTTGELFF. This chain connects TRBV15 to TRBJ2-2, with D tentatively TRBD1 (5 bases). This CDR3 is built from 14 residues. V was cut by 5 bases and J by 4 bases, with 11 bases left in between. Germline CDR1 LNHNV, CDR2 YYDKDF (reference sequence).

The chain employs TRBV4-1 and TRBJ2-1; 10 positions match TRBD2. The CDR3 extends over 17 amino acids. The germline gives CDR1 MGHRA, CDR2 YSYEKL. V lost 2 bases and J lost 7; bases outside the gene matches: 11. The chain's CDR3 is CASSQLAGGHPGNEQFF. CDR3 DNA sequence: TGCGCCAGCAGCCAATTAGCGGGAGGCCACCCAGGTAATGAGCAGTTCTTC.

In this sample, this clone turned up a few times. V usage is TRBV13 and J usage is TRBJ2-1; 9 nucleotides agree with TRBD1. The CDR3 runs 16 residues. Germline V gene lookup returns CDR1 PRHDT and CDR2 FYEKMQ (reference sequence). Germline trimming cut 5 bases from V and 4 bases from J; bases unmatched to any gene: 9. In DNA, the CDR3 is TGTGCCAGCAGCATTATGTCCGGGACAGGGTACAATGAGCAGTTCTTC. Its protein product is CASSIMSGTGYNEQFF.

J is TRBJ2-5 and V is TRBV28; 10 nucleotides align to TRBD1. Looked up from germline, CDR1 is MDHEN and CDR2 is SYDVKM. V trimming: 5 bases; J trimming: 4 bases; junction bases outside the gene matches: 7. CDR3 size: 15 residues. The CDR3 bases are TGTGCCAGCAGTCAAGTGGGACAGGGGAGAGAGACCCAGTACTTC. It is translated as CASSQVGQGRETQYF.

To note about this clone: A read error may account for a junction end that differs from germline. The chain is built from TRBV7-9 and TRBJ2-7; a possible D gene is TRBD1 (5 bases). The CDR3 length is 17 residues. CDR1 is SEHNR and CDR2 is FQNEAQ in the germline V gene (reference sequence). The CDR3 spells CSSSLDGAAPTFYEQYF. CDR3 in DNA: TGTTCCAGCAGCTTGGATGGGGCCGCCCCGACGTTCTACGAGCAGTACTTC. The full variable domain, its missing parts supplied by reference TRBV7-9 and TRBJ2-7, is DTGVSQNPRHKITKRGQNVTFRCDPISEHNRLYWYRQTLGQGPEFLTYFQNEAQLEKSRLLSDRFSAERPKGSFSTLEIQRTEQGDSAMYLCSSSLDGAAPTFYEQYFGPGTRLTVT.

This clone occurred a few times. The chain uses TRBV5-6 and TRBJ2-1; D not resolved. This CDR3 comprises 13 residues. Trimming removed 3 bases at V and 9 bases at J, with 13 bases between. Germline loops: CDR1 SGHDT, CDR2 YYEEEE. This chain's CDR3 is CASSSPLVTEQFF. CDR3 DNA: TGTGCCAGCAGCTCTCCCCTAGTAACTGAGCAGTTCTTC.

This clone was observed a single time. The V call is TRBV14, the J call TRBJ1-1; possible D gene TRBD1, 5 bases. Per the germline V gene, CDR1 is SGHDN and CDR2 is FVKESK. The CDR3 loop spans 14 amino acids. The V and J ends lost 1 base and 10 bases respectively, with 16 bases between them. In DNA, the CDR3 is TGTGCCAGCAGCCAAGCGTCCCTCGGGGGAGCAGCTTTCTTT. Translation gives CASSQASLGGAAFF. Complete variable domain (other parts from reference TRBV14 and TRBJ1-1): EAGVTQFPSHSVIEKGQTVTLRCDPISGHDNLYWYRRVMGKEIKFLLHFVKESKQDESGMPNNRFLAERTGGTYSTLKVQPAELEDSGVYFCASSQASLGGAAFFGQGTRLTVV.

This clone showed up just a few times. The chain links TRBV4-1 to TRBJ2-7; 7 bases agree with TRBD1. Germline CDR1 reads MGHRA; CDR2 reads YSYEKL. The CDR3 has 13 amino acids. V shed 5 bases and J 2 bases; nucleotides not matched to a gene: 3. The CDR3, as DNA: TGCGCCAGCAGCTTGGACAGGCCCTACGAGCAGTACTTC. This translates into CASSLDRPYEQYF.

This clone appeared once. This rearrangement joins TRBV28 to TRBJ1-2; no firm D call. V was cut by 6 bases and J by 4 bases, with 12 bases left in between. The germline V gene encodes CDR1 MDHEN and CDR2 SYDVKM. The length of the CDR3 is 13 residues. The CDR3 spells CASSPQRLYGYTF. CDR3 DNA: TGTGCCAGCAGCCCCCAGAGACTCTATGGCTACACCTTC.

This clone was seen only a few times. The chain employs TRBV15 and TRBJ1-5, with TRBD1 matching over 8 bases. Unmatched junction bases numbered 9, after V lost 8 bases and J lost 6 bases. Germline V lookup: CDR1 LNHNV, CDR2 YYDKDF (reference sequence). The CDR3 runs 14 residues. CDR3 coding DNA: TGTGCCACCCTGGCGACAGGGGATGGTCAGCCCCAGCATTTT. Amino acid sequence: CATLATGDGQPQHF. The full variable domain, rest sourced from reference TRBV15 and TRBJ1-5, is DAMVIQNPRYQVTQFGKPVTLSCSQTLNHNVMYWYQQKSSQAPKLLFHYYDKDFNNEADTPDNFQSRRPNTSFCFLDIRSPGLGDTAMYLCATLATGDGQPQHFGDGTRLSIL.

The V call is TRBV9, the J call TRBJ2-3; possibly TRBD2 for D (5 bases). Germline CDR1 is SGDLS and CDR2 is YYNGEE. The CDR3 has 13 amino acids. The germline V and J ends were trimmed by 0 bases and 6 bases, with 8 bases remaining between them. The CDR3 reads CASSVVSGDTQYF. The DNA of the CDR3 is TGTGCCAGCAGCGTAGTTTCGGGGGATACGCAGTATTTT.

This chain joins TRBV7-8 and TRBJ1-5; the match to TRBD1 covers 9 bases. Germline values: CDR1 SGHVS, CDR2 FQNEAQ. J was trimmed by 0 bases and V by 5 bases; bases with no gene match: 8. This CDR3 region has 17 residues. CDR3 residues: CASSRTGGRYSNQPQHF. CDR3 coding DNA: TGTGCCAGCAGCCGAACAGGGGGCAGATATAGCAATCAGCCCCAGCATTTT. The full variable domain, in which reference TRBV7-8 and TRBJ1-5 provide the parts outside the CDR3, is GAGVSQSPRYKVAKRGQDVALRCDPISGHVSLFWYQQALGQGPEFLTYFQNEAQLDKSGLPSDRFFAERPEGSVSTLKIQRTQQEDSAVYLCASSRTGGRYSNQPQHFGDGTRLSIL.

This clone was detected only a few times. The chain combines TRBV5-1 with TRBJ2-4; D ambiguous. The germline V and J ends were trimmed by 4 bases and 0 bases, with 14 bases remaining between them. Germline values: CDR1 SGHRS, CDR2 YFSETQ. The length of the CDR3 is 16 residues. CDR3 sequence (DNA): TGCGCCAGCAGCAGTAGCAGAATTGGAGCCAAAAACATTCAGTACTTC. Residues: CASSSSRIGAKNIQYF.